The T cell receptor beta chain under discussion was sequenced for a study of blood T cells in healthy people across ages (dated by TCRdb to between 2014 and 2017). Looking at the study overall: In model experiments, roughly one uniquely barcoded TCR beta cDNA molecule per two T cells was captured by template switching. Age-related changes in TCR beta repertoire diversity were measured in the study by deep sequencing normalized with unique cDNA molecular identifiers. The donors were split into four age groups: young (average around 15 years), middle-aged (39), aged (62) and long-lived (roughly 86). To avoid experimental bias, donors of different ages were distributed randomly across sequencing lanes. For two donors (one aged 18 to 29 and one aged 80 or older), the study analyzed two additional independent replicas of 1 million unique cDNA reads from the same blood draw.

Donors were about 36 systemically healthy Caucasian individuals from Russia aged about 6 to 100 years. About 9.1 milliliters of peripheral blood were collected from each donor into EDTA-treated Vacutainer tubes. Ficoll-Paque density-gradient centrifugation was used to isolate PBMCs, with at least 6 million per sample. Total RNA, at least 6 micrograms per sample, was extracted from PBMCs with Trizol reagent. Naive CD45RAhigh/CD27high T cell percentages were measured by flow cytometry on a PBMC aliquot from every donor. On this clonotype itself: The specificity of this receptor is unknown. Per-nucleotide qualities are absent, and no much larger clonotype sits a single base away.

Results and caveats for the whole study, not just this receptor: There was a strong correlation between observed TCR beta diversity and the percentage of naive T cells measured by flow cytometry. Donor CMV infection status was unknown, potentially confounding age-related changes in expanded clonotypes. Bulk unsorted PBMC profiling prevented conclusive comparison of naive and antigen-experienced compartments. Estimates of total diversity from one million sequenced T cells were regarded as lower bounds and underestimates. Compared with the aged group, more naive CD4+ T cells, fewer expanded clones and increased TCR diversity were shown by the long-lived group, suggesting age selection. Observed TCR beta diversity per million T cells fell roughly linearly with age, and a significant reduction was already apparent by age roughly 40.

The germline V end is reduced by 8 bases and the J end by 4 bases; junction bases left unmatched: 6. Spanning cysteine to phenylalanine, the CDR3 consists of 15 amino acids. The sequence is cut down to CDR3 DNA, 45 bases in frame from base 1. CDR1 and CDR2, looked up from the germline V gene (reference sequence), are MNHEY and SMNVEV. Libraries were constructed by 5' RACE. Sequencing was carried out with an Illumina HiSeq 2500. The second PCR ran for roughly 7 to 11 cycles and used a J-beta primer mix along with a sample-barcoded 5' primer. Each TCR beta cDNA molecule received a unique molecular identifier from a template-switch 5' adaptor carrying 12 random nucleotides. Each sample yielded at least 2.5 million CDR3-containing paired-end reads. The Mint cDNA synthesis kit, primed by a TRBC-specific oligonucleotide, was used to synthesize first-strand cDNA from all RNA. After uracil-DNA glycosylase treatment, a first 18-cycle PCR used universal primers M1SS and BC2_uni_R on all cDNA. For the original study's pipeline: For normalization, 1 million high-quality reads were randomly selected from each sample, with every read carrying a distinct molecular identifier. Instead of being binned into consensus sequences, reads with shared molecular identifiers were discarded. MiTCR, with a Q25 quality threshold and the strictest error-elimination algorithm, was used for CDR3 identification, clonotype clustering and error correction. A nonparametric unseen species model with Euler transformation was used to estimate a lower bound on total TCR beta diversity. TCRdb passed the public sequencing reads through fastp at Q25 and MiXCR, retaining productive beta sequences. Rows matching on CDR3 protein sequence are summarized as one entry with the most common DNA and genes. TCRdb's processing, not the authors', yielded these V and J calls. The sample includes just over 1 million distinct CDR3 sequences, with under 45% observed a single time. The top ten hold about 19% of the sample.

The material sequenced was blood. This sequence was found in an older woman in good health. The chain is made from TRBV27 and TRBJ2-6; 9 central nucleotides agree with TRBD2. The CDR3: CASPPRGGGANVLTF. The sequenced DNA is TGTGCCAGCCCCCCGCGGGGGGGCGGGGCCAACGTCCTGACTTTC.